The present T cell receptor (beta chain) was sequenced within a study of blood T cell repertoires in COVID-19. Germline assignment: CDR1 GTSNPN and CDR2 SVGIG (reference sequence). This CDR3 has 12 amino acids. V shed 0 bases and J 14 bases; nucleotides not matched to a gene: 9. Measured with immunoSEQ multiplex PCR; TCRdb has only the in-frame clones, and not every one. The sample yields approximately 60,000 clones, around 83% seen once. This TCR derives from a human donor in a cohort sampled during active COVID-19. Sequencing was performed on peripheral blood. This chain uses TRBV30 with TRBJ1-2; 7 bases are shared with TRBD1. CDR3 sequence (DNA): TGTGCCTGGAGTGTTAGGGTGGGACAGCCAACCTTC. Its translation is CAWSVRVGQPTF.